Below, 31 T cell receptor beta chains from the same sample are listed, as sequenced in a study of blood T cell repertoires in COVID-19. Sequenced by immunoSEQ multiplex PCR; TCRdb stores in-frame clones only, minus some. The sample yields about 160,000 clones, roughly 81% seen once. The specimen sequenced was peripheral blood. These receptors originate from a man aged 35 to 55 who had recovered from COVID-19.

This chain joins TRBV11-3 and TRBJ2-5; D not certain. This CDR3 has 16 residues. The V gene lost 4 bases and the J gene lost 5 bases, with 20 bases spanning the gap. CDR1 SGHNT and CDR2 YENEEA come from the germline V gene. The CDR3, as DNA: TGTGCCAGCAGCTCGGCGTTTGGGTTCGACACGGAGACCCAGTACTTC. Its protein product is CASSSAFGFDTETQYF.

This clone came up once. The chain links TRBV9 to TRBJ2-5, with 9 bases identical to TRBD2. The CDR3 has 16 amino acids. V shed 4 bases and J 4 bases; nucleotides not matched to a gene: 11. Germline assignment: CDR1 SGDLS and CDR2 YYNGEE. CDR3: CASSHQVAGVRETQYF. The CDR3 bases are TGTGCCAGCAGCCACCAGGTAGCGGGAGTCCGAGAGACCCAGTACTTC.

The V call is TRBV6-5, the J call TRBJ1-5; D possibly corresponds to TRBD1 (6 bases). The germline gives CDR1 MNHEY, CDR2 SVGAGI. The CDR3 is 13 amino acids. V dropped 7 bases and J dropped 4 bases, with 11 bases sitting between them. CDR3 in DNA: TGTGCCAGCACAAGGGGGTCAAATCAGCCCCAGCATTTT. Its protein product is CASTRGSNQPQHF.

The V gene is TRBV19, the J gene TRBJ2-4, with unresolved D. This CDR3 comprises 16 residues. V was pared by 5 bases and J by 4 bases, with 18 bases between. Germline assignment: CDR1 LNHDA and CDR2 SQIVND (reference sequence). The CDR3 sequence: CASSPDSRKLKNIQYF. CDR3 nucleotide sequence: TGTGCCAGTAGTCCCGATTCTAGGAAGCTGAAAAACATTCAGTACTTC.

The J gene is TRBJ1-3, the V gene TRBV4-1; TRBD1 aligns across 9 bases. This CDR3 has 19 amino acids. The germline V gene encodes CDR1 MGHRA and CDR2 YSYEKL. J was trimmed by 0 bases and V by 7 bases; bases with no gene match: 16. The CDR3 spells CASTTTPGTGTISGNTIYF. In DNA form, the CDR3 reads TGCGCCAGCACCACAACGCCCGGGACAGGGACTATCTCTGGAAACACCATATATTTT.

CDR3 in DNA: TGTGCCAGCAGCTTTGCGGGTAGGGCTAATGAAAAACTGTTTTTT. This translates into CASSFAGRANEKLFF. The chain carries TRBV5-4 and TRBJ1-4; D is unclear. The CDR3 loop spans 15 amino acids. V lost 2 bases to trimming and J lost 3 bases, with 11 bases between them. Germline V gene lookup returns CDR1 SGHNT and CDR2 YYREEE (reference sequence).

This clone came up a few times. The V call is TRBV19, the J call TRBJ1-2, with a weak D call TRBD1 (5 bases). V was pared by 4 bases and J by 9 bases, with 12 bases between. CDR3 size: 12 residues. Germline values: CDR1 LNHDA, CDR2 SQIVND (reference sequence). CDR3 in amino acids: CASSRDWASYTF. CDR3 bases: TGTGCCAGTAGTAGGGACTGGGCTAGCTACACCTTC.

The chain carries TRBV7-9 and TRBJ1-3; D gene uncertain. Trimming removed 5 bases at V and 0 bases at J, with 17 bases between. Per germline, CDR1 SEHNR and CDR2 FQNEAQ (reference sequence). The CDR3 is 17 residues long. In nucleotides, the CDR3 is TGTGCCAGCAGCCACTGGGAGTTGACCTCCTCTGGAAACACCATATATTTT. The encoded protein is CASSHWELTSSGNTIYF.

The chain couples TRBV18 to TRBJ2-2, with TRBD2 as a possible D gene (6 bases). Germline CDR1 is KGHSH and CDR2 is LQKENI. CDR3 length equals 13 residues. V was shortened by 3 bases and J by 4 bases, with 6 bases between the two germline ends. The CDR3, as DNA: TGTGCCAGCTCACCCGGGAGCACCGGGGAGCTGTTTTTT. Translating it yields CASSPGSTGELFF.

The rearrangement joins TRBV4-2 to TRBJ2-3; TRBD1 matches 9 bases. With 4 bases clipped from V and 0 bases from J, the junction kept 2 bases outside the gene matches. This CDR3 region has 15 residues. The germline gives CDR1 LGHNA, CDR2 YNFKEQ. CDR3 residues: CASSPGQGSTDTQYF. CDR3 bases: TGTGCCAGCAGCCCGGGACAGGGAAGCACAGATACGCAGTATTTT.

This clone was seen a handful of times. The gene calls are TRBV25-1 and TRBJ1-3, with unresolved D. Germline loops: CDR1 MGHDK, CDR2 SYGVNS. The V gene lost 2 bases and the J gene lost 0 bases, with 8 bases spanning the gap. The CDR3 consists of 15 residues. The CDR3 region is CASSEVGSSGNTIYF. In nucleotides, the CDR3 is TGTGCCAGCAGTGAAGTAGGGAGCTCTGGAAACACCATATATTTT.

The rearrangement uses TRBV2 and TRBJ1-6, with 7 nucleotides matching TRBD1. The CDR3 covers 14 residues. V shed 4 bases and J 6 bases; nucleotides not matched to a gene: 3. The germline CDR1 and CDR2 sequences are SNHLY and FYNNEI. DNA of the CDR3: TGTGCCAGCAGTGTCGGACAGGTTAATTCACCCCTCCACTTT. Translating it yields CASSVGQVNSPLHF.

The J gene is TRBJ1-1, the V gene TRBV2; D might be TRBD1 (5 bases). Trimming stripped 2 bases from V and 11 bases from J, with 9 bases between. CDR3 size: 11 residues. Per germline, CDR1 SNHLY and CDR2 FYNNEI. CDR3 region: CASSETGLAFF. The CDR3 nucleotides read TGTGCCAGCAGTGAAACAGGCCTTGCTTTCTTT.

The V gene is TRBV7-9, the J gene TRBJ1-5; the D is unclear. V gave up 5 bases and J gave up 4 bases, with 3 bases separating them. The CDR3 loop spans 11 amino acids. CDR1 SEHNR and CDR2 FQNEAQ come from the germline V gene (reference sequence). For the CDR3, the DNA is TGTGCCAGCAGCACTAATCAGCCCCAGCATTTT. Translation gives CASSTNQPQHF.

This clone was seen a single time. The gene calls are TRBV5-6 and TRBJ2-3; 11 positions agree with TRBD2. The CDR3 length is 15 residues. CDR1 SGHDT and CDR2 YYEEEE come from the germline V gene. V lost 1 base and J lost 5; bases outside the gene matches: 3. This chain's CDR3 is CASSLTSGGKDTQYF. CDR3 in DNA: TGTGCCAGCAGCTTGACTAGCGGGGGAAAAGATACGCAGTATTTT.

This chain joins TRBV4-1 and TRBJ1-5, with TRBD1 matching over 8 bases. The V gene's germline CDR1 is MGHRA and CDR2 YSYEKL. This CDR3 has 15 amino acids. Trimming removed 4 bases from V and 1 base from J; junction bases left unmatched: 3. The CDR3 region is CASSLWTGSNQPQHF. Here the CDR3 DNA reads TGCGCCAGCAGCCTCTGGACAGGGAGCAATCAGCCCCAGCATTTT.

The chain uses TRBV20-1 and TRBJ2-3, with 7 bases that match TRBD2. V shed 3 bases and J 2 bases; nucleotides not matched to a gene: 8. There are 15 residues in the CDR3. Germline assignment: CDR1 DFQATT and CDR2 SNEGSKA (reference sequence). The CDR3 coding sequence is TGCAGTGCTAGTTTGCCTAGCGGATACACAGATACGCAGTATTTT. Protein product: CSASLPSGYTDTQYF.

This sequence joins TRBV6-5 and TRBJ2-7; 8 nucleotides align to TRBD2. Germline values: CDR1 MNHEY, CDR2 SVGAGI. There are 15 residues in the CDR3. J was trimmed by 7 bases and V by 4 bases; bases with no gene match: 12. This chain's CDR3 is CASSLLSGTDGEQYF. Here the CDR3 DNA reads TGTGCCAGCAGTTTACTTAGCGGGACCGATGGAGAGCAGTACTTC.

The V gene is TRBV29-1, the J gene TRBJ2-1; the D gene is possibly TRBD1 (5 bases). The length of the CDR3 is 11 residues. Germline CDR1 SQVTM, CDR2 ANQGSEA. V was pared by 7 bases and J by 9 bases, with 13 bases between. The DNA for the CDR3 is TGCAGCGCCCGGCCAGGGCGTGAGCAGTTCTTC. It yields the protein CSARPGREQFF.

Comment on this clone: One junction end does not reproduce the germline sequence, and a read error may be involved. This CDR3 is also generated by other DNA sequences in the sample. The rearrangement links TRBV3-1 (or the pseudogene TRBV3-2) to TRBJ1-1; possible D gene TRBD1, 5 bases. This CDR3 region has 14 residues. Germline-derived CDR1 and CDR2 are LGHDT and YNNKEL (reference sequence). As DNA, the CDR3 is TGTGCCAGCAGCCAAGAGGACATGAACACTGAAGCCTTCTTT. Translating gives CASSQEDMNTEAFF.

The chain combines TRBV6-2 or TRBV6-3 with TRBJ2-3; 9 bases are a match to TRBD2. This CDR3 has 17 amino acids. From germline, CDR1 is MNHEY and CDR2 SVGEGT. V was pared by 6 bases and J by 5 bases, with 15 bases of the junction left unmatched. The CDR3 here is CASSHLDRGGAEDTQYF. The DNA for the CDR3 is TGTGCCAGCAGCCACCTCGACCGCGGGGGGGCCGAAGATACGCAGTATTTT.

The V gene is TRBV28, the J gene TRBJ1-2; perhaps TRBD1 as D (6 bases). Germline V CDR1 and CDR2: MDHEN, SYDVKM. The CDR3 has 14 amino acids. Trimming removed 5 bases at V and 4 bases at J, with 14 bases between. CDR3 nucleotide sequence: TGTGCCAGCAGTCTACAGGGTTATGGCTATGGCTACACCTTC. It specifies CASSLQGYGYGYTF.

The chain employs TRBV4-2 and TRBJ1-2; D possibly corresponds to TRBD1 (5 bases). Germline V gene sequence: CDR1 LGHNA, CDR2 YNFKEQ. The V and J ends lost 3 bases and 0 bases respectively, with 14 bases between them. The CDR3 loop spans 16 amino acids. CDR3 protein: CASSQGSDRANYGYTF. The CDR3 nucleotides read TGTGCCAGCAGCCAGGGCTCCGACAGAGCTAACTATGGCTACACCTTC.

This clone was found once. V gene TRBV11-3 combines with J gene TRBJ2-7, with D hard to call. Germline V gene lookup returns CDR1 SGHNT and CDR2 YENEEA. Trimming took off 1 base at V and 5 bases at J, with 9 bases between the two ends. The CDR3 consists of 13 residues. In nucleotides, the CDR3 is TGTGCCAGCAGCTTAGGCAGGAACAACGAGCAGTACTTC. Its protein is CASSLGRNNEQYF.

This rearrangement joins TRBV9 to TRBJ1-2; TRBD1 matches at 12 bases. Per the germline V gene, CDR1 is SGDLS and CDR2 is YYNGEE. The CDR3 has 15 residues. J lost 4 bases, V lost 3 bases, and 4 bases had no gene match. CDR3 protein: CASSGGQGAVYGYTF. The CDR3 region has the DNA TGTGCCAGCAGCGGGGGACAGGGGGCGGTCTATGGCTACACCTTC.

The rearrangement uses TRBV7-2 and TRBJ1-2, with 7 bases lining up with TRBD1. Germline V lookup: CDR1 SGHTA, CDR2 FQGNSA. V trimming: 7 bases; J trimming: 8 bases; junction bases outside the gene matches: 13. This CDR3 has 14 residues. CDR3 coding DNA: TGTGCCAGCACCTTGGGACAGAACAACCGGGGCTACACCTTC. Residues: CASTLGQNNRGYTF.

This CDR3 reads CASSSGQQSYEQYF. Written as DNA, the CDR3 is TGTGCCAGCAGCTCGGGACAGCAGTCCTACGAGCAGTACTTC. This rearrangement joins TRBV7-2 to TRBJ2-7, with 7 bases fitting TRBD1. The CDR3 is 14 residues long. CDR1 and CDR2 from the germline V gene are SGHTA and FQGNSA. J was trimmed by 1 base and V by 4 bases; bases with no gene match: 4. Full variable domain (outside the CDR3, taken from reference TRBV7-2 and TRBJ2-7): GAGVSQSPSNKVTEKGKDVELRCDPISGHTALYWYRQSLGQGLEFLIYFQGNSAPDKSGLPSDRFSAERTGGSVSTLTIQRTQQEDSAVYLCASSSGQQSYEQYFGPGTRLTVT.

This clone was seen once. V and J are TRBV12-3 or TRBV12-4 and TRBJ1-2; no clear D. The CDR3 contains 12 residues. The V end was cut by 1 base, the J end by 9 bases, with 9 bases between. The CDR3 here is CASSLGRSSYTF. In DNA form, the CDR3 reads TGTGCCAGCAGTTTAGGGAGAAGTAGCTACACCTTC.

The V gene is TRBV13, the J gene TRBJ2-7; D might be TRBD2 (5 bases). Between the trimmed V and J ends, which lost 3 bases and 1 base, there was a span of 7 bases. This CDR3 is 13 amino acids long. In germline, CDR1 is PRHDT, CDR2 FYEKMQ (reference sequence). The CDR3 region is CASSLPGSYEQYF. The CDR3 DNA is TGTGCCAGCAGCTTGCCGGGGTCCTACGAGCAGTACTTC.

This chain connects TRBV5-1 to TRBJ2-7, with a possible D match to TRBD2 (5 bases). CDR1 and CDR2 (germline): SGHRS, YFSETQ. The CDR3 totals 13 residues. Trimming removed 1 base from V and 2 bases from J, with 7 bases in between. CDR3 protein: CASSLRGPYEQYF. CDR3 sequence (DNA): TGCGCCAGCAGCTTGCGGGGTCCCTACGAGCAGTACTTC.

The chain uses TRBV2 and TRBJ1-6; 7 bases match TRBD1. This CDR3 has 14 residues. In germline, CDR1 is SNHLY, CDR2 FYNNEI. V lost 7 bases to trimming and J lost 10 bases; unmatched junction nucleotides: 10. CDR3 DNA: TGTGCCAGCAAGGGGGACAGCCAGGAGTCACCCCTCCACTTT. This codes for CASKGDSQESPLHF.